The sequence of this TCR beta chain was determined in a study of OX40 agonist ivuxolimab in advanced cancers. J lost 4 bases, V lost 4 bases, and 19 bases had no gene match. Germline assignment: CDR1 LNHDA and CDR2 SQIVND (reference sequence). This CDR3 contains 18 residues. Method: immunoSEQ multiplex PCR; TCRdb's copy keeps in-frame clones and lacks some. The sample records fewer than 15,000 clones, 75% to 85% being singletons. This sequence was found in an adult with an advanced solid tumor such as melanoma, head and neck, liver or kidney cancer. This chain uses TRBV19 with TRBJ2-7, with 7 bases identical to TRBD2. The specimen was CD4+ or CD8+ T cells sorted from blood, collected in a trial of the OX40 agonist ivuxolimab. The DNA of the CDR3 is TGTGCCAGTAGTACCGGGACTCATACCCGGGACTACCTATACGAGCAGTACTTC. It codes for CASSTGTHTRDYLYEQYF.